This T cell receptor beta chain was captured in a study of T cells after posttransplantation cyclophosphamide. Findings of the study overall: After PTCy, TRB diversity resembled that of CNI/methotrexate controls. Later blood repertoires were often dominated by clones from the donor CD8+ memory compartment. Blood and skin or GI T cell repertoires showed limited TRB overlap.

The germline V gene has CDR1 MDHEN and CDR2 SYDVKM. The CDR3 contains 14 residues. V was shortened by 5 bases and J by 6 bases, with 17 bases between the two germline ends. Note on this clone: As yet, its antigen is unknown.

Busulfan-fludarabine conditioning, marrow transplant, and cyclophosphamide on days +3 and +4 were administered. Clones were read by immunoSEQ multiplex PCR, and TCRdb kept only the in-frame ones, dropping some. Among under 50,000 clones listed, roughly 88% were seen once. Sample: PBMCs, taken around 58 days after allogeneic stem cell transplant with posttransplant cyclophosphamide. The sequence derives from a male patient in his sixties who received an allogeneic stem cell transplant from a related donor and was CMV-positive. The graft donor may account for some of the T cells. The rearrangement joins TRBV28 to TRBJ2-7, with D unresolved. The CDR3 DNA reads TGTGCCAGCAGTCCCGCAGTGGGCTCGACCGAGCAGTACTTC. Protein sequence: CASSPAVGSTEQYF.